The 2 T cell receptor beta chains presented below share a single source sample, sequenced in a study of cytomegalovirus exposure and HLA in healthy donors. Primers included in the PCR were 60 Vbeta and 13 Jbeta primers. The table came from immunoSEQ multiplex PCR; TCRdb's copy has only in-frame clones and leaves some out. The repertoire consists of more than 90,000 clones, with around 81% occurring once and the leading ten covering over 4%. Material: PBMCs. These receptors all come from a woman in her sixties or seventies in good health and CMV-seropositive.

This chain joins TRBV5-5 and TRBJ2-7, with 10 bases matching TRBD1. V shed 4 bases, J shed 3 bases, and the junction held 4 bases outside the gene matches. There are 14 residues in the CDR3. Germline CDR1 reads SGHKS; CDR2 reads YYEKEE (reference sequence). The CDR3 protein is CASSRDRGVYEQYF. The CDR3 bases are TGTGCCAGCAGCAGGGACAGGGGAGTCTACGAGCAGTACTTC.

The rearrangement links TRBV7-2 to TRBJ2-7; D may be TRBD2 (6 bases). In germline, CDR1 is SGHTA, CDR2 FQGNSA. The CDR3 totals 15 residues. Trimming removed 1 base at V and 3 bases at J, with 13 bases between. The CDR3 loop reads CASSLGAGSIYEQYF. CDR3 in DNA: TGTGCCAGCAGCTTAGGGGCGGGATCAATCTACGAGCAGTACTTC. Full variable domain (missing parts from reference TRBV7-2 and TRBJ2-7): GAGVSQSPSNKVTEKGKDVELRCDPISGHTALYWYRQSLGQGLEFLIYFQGNSAPDKSGLPSDRFSAERTGGSVSTLTIQRTQQEDSAVYLCASSLGAGSIYEQYFGPGTRLTVT.